What follows describes a single TCR beta chain. V was pared by 5 bases and J by 6 bases, with 5 bases of the junction left unmatched. CDR1 is SEHNR and CDR2 is FQNEAQ in the germline V gene (reference sequence). This CDR3 is 14 amino acids long. Assay: immunoSEQ multiplex PCR; the TCRdb copy retains only in-frame clones and omits some. The sample includes about 30,000 clones, 85% to 95% of them seen just once. The data were taken from a study of T cell changes during pregnancy in multiple sclerosis. The source is a female donor with multiple sclerosis, enrolled in a pregnancy study. The sample was CD8+ T cells from peripheral blood mononuclear cells, taken before pregnancy. J is TRBJ2-1 and V is TRBV7-9; 9 bases agree with TRBD2. CDR3 sequence: CASSPPAGGNEQFF. The CDR3 DNA reads as TGTGCCAGCAGCCCCCCAGCGGGAGGCAATGAGCAGTTCTTC.